This TCR beta chain was retrieved from a study of blood T cell repertoires in COVID-19. Study-level information: Some COVID-19 samples were acute and others convalescent; all came from the United States, Italy and Spain. PBMCs, B-cell-depleted T cells, or T cells provided the cDNA or gDNA that made up the material.

V trimming: 6 bases; J trimming: 2 bases; junction bases outside the gene matches: 12. The CDR3 has 17 amino acids. Germline assignment: CDR1 SGHTA and CDR2 FQGTGA. Methods used by the authors: For nucleated cells, counts were estimated from reference gene primer amplification. Assay: immunoSEQ multiplex PCR; the TCRdb copy retains only in-frame clones and omits some. The D gene and trimming were derived from the DNA, and the V and J assignments and clone size from that table. The sample includes 230,000 or so clones, approximately 81% of them seen just once. This clone was seen a few times. The TCR originated in a man in his thirties or forties with active or convalescent COVID-19. The sequencing input was peripheral blood. This sequence joins TRBV7-3 and TRBJ2-2; 7 bases match TRBD2. CDR3 sequence (DNA): TGTGCCAGCAGTCAAGCGTCTAGCGGACCTAACACCGGGGAGCTGTTTTTT. It yields the protein CASSQASSGPNTGELFF. The entire variable domain, with the rest obtained from reference TRBV7-3 and TRBJ2-2, is as follows: GAGVSQTPSNKVTEKGKYVELRCDPISGHTALYWYRQSLGQGPEFLIYFQGTGAADDSGLPNDRFFAVRPEGSVSTLKIQRTERGDSAVYLCASSQASSGPNTGELFFGEGSRLTVL.